This T cell receptor beta chain was recorded in a study of CD8 T cells in ankylosing spondylitis. Remarks on this clonotype: Its antigen is still unknown.

TCRdb fed the 5' RACE reads into MiXCR, producing one record per CDR3 protein. The table has 700,000 to 850,000 distinct CDR3 sequences, 10% to 15% seen once. Study-level findings and limits: Within ankylosing spondylitis blood, a TCR beta motif made up of eight or nine highly homologous variants appeared to be characteristic.

V lost 4 bases and J lost 2; bases outside the gene matches: 0. Germline CDR1 KGHSH, CDR2 LQKENI. The CDR3 contains 15 residues. Sequences were obtained from blood, either unsorted or a sorted T cell fraction (not recorded which). This sequence originates from a male donor with ankylosing spondylitis. The gene calls are TRBV18 and TRBJ2-2, with TRBD2 matching 11 bases. The CDR3 loop reads CASSRLAGNTGELFF. DNA for the CDR3: TGTGCCAGCTCACGACTAGCGGGAAACACCGGGGAGCTGTTTTTT.